Below, one T cell receptor beta chain is given with its context. This receptor's antigen is unknown. The sample belongs to a study of monozygotic twins with inflammatory bowel disease (dated by TCRdb to between 2018 and 2020). Turning to the overall study: The full study comprised 30 or so monozygotic twin pairs: nine German pairs (four IBD-concordant, five IBD-discordant) and 19 IBD-discordant Danish pairs. The search for disease-associated traits relied mainly on comparing IBD patients with their genetically identical healthy co-twins within discordant pairs. Each individual had, on average, about 151 000 unique TCRalpha sequences and 181 000 unique TCRbeta sequences available for analysis. Points the paper makes about the study in general: A decrease in TCRbeta repertoire diversity, as measured by inverse Simpson index, was observed in IBD patients compared with their healthy co-twins. No difference in repertoire similarity was observed between concordant and discordant twins, possibly owing to limited statistical power. IBD patients shared fewer clonotypes with other individuals than healthy twins did, most markedly in patients showing signs of disease activity. Distinction between different T cell subtypes could not be achieved in the analysis. Differing immunosuppressive treatments among patients may have added background noise and inter-individual variability to the repertoires. No single strong signal or clonotype linked to IBD turned up in the results, so the idea that one exists was not supported.

From each donor, a roughly 2.5 ml peripheral blood sample was drawn into PAXgene tubes and stored at -80 degrees C. Without T cell sorting, total RNA was isolated from whole blood using the PAXgene blood miRNA kit on an automated QIAcube. Peripheral blood from monozygotic twin pairs who were concordant or discordant for inflammatory bowel disease underwent deep TCRalpha and TCRbeta repertoire profiling using unique molecular barcoding. Smoking habits were recorded for all twin pairs, with individuals classified as current, former or never smokers. The library was obtained by 5' RACE. Preparation of each TCR library used approximately 4,000 ng of total RNA. For each sample, cDNA synthesis with SMARTScribe reverse transcriptase was split into eight separate reactions. During cDNA synthesis, template switching was used to introduce unique molecular identifiers that contained a 6-nucleotide sample barcode. TCRalpha and TCRbeta cDNA was amplified by two nested PCRs of approximately 17 and 9 cycles, with bead purification after each PCR. Before amplification, the cDNA was both treated with uracil DNA-glycosylase and purified with the QIAquick PCR purification kit. The second PCR was the step at which Illumina TruSeq-compatible adapters and sample-specific barcodes were added. Library quality and concentration were assessed using TapeStation and Qubit, and about 5 ng of each library was pooled. Sequencing of pooled libraries was carried out on an Illumina HiSeq2500 single-index Rapid Run using 2 x 100 bp reads and custom sequencing primers. In the authors' own workflow: PCR and sequencing errors were corrected by UMI-based consensus assembly using MiGEC version 1.2.6. MiXCR version 2.1.1 was used for V(D)J alignment, clonotype assembly and CDR3 extraction. To normalise gene usage, clonotype sharing and MAIT/NKT TCR abundance, the top 1000, 10 000 and 20 000 clonotypes in each sample were analysed. Diversity was computed as the inverse Simpson index with the vegan R package after downsampling to 27 000 UMIs. Paired Mann-Whitney U tests were applied to discordant twin pairs, with Benjamini-Hochberg correction for multiple testing. TCRdb reprocessed the reads into one record per CDR3 protein sequence, lacking DNA. The V and J calls and clone size come from TCRdb's table, not from the authors' own analysis. For this sample, the table gives fewer than 450,000 distinct CDR3 sequences. In total, the top ten clones hold just over 2.5% of the sample.

From a lookup of the germline V gene (reference sequence), CDR1 and CDR2 are DFQATT and SNEGSKA. The CDR3 measures 14 amino acids from cysteine to phenylalanine. Nucleotide data are not available. Specimen: blood. This TCR derives from a human donor with ulcerative colitis or Crohn's disease, or a healthy co-twin of an affected twin (not recorded which). The chain uses TRBV20-1 and TRBJ1-3. CDR3 sequence: CSAEGRSSGNTIYF.